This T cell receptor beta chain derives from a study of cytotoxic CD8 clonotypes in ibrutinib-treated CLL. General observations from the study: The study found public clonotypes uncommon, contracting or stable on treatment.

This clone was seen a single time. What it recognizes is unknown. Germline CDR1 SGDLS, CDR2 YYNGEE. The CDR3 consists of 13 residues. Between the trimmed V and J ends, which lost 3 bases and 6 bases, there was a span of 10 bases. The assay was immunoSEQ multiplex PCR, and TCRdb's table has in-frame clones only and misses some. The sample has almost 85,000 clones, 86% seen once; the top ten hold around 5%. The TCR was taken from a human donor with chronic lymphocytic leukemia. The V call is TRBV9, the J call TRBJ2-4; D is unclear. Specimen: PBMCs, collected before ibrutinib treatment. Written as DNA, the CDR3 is TGTGCCAGCAGCGCTGGGGTTACAAACATTCAGTACTTC. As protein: CASSAGVTNIQYF.